This T cell receptor beta chain was captured in a study of T cell responses to AZD1222 COVID-19 vaccine (dated by TCRdb to the early 2020s). Describing the broader study: AZD1222 recipients with second doses at about 4 weeks or about 12 weeks were pooled, because spike-specific TCR depth and breadth did not differ between schedules. TCR sequencing covered some 240 trial participants: 207 given two doses of AZD1222 and approximately 26 given two doses of MenACWY control vaccine. Enrollment into the trials was organized by age into subgroups of 18-55, 56-69 and 70-plus years, and those subgroups contained roughly 150, 30 and 60 TCR-sequenced participants, respectively.

Concerning this clone itself: No antigen is known for it. Per-base quality was not reported, and no clone a single base away is much larger than it.

The CDR3 contains 12 residues, cysteine and phenylalanine counted. CDR3 DNA only is kept here, 36 bases in frame from base 1. V lost 4 bases and J lost 13 bases, and the count of bases not matched to a germline gene is 6. CDR1 and CDR2 (LGHDT, YNNKEL) derive from the germline V gene (reference sequence). The CDR3 regions of human TCRbeta chains were subjected to immunosequencing. Regarding the original processing steps: Repertoire TCRs were matched against a reference library of SARS-CoV-2-specific TCRs generated with the MIRA antigen-specificity platform. Breadth meant the fraction of unique TCRs that were SARS-CoV-2-associated, whereas depth meant the fraction of total T cells that were SARS-CoV-2-associated. Using the MIRA data, each spike-specific TCR was mapped to the spike region that the TCR reacts to and placed in a CD4 or CD8 class. Log10-transformed breadth and depth values were compared by one-way ANOVA with Sidak's multiple comparisons tests. Drawn from immuneACCESS, this table holds only the in-frame rearrangements with V and J called that TCRdb kept. Clones are partly lost; checked studies trace under half to an unresolved V gene and leave the rest unexplained. V and J calls and clone size are those listed in that table; D and trimming were worked out from the DNA. This sample gives fewer than 110,000 clones in total; 91% of them show up just once. The ten largest clones represent about 50% of the sample.

Study-level results and caveats: Because no day 14 peak-response samples were available, the repertoires could be characterized only after the peak T cell response. The whole spike protein was spanned by vaccine-associated CD4 TCRs, and dominant responses were seen in regions 160-218 and 743-854. Spike-specific TCR breadth and depth rose significantly after two AZD1222 doses compared with day 0 and with MenACWY recipients. Reportedly, almost half of the unique spike-specific TCRs recognized epitopes lying outside the regions that are mutated in the B.1.351 and B.1.1.7 variants. In the small 56-69-year group, the increase in depth fell short of significance, most likely because of low power. Participants were mostly white British, with more females than males. The authors suggested clonal diversity may have been underestimated. Conclusions about previously exposed vaccinees are limited, since just 5 or 6 AZD1222 recipients were seropositive for SARS-CoV-2 at baseline.

Explained via the paper, the time point label denotes: baseline before first vaccination. Samples from vaccinated people were obtained from the UK trials COV001 and COV002, which included a single-blind randomized controlled phase 2/3 trial of AZD1222 (ChAdOx1 nCoV-19) in healthy adults. For TCRbeta chain sequencing, PBMC samples from trial participants were taken at day 0 and at day 28 after the second dose. Recombination connected TRBV3-1 (or the pseudogene TRBV3-2) to TRBJ2-1, with 8 bases matching TRBD2. The sample was peripheral blood, taken on day 0 of AZD1222 vaccination. The sequence was collected from an adult in good health. Here the CDR3 is given as CASSLSAGDQFF. The base sequence is TGTGCCAGCAGCCTATCAGCGGGAGATCAGTTCTTC.